This TCR beta chain was captured in a study of T-cell reconstitution after alpha-beta-depleted transplantation in children. This CDR3 region has 16 residues. V trimming: 2 bases; J trimming: 4 bases; junction bases outside the gene matches: 9. Germline V lookup: CDR1 SGHRS, CDR2 YFSETQ. A few counts support this clonotype. The TCRbeta library was prepared with unique molecular identifiers. Each CDR3 protein is one row after TCRdb ran MiXCR on the PCR reads. The sample has around 600,000 distinct CDR3 sequences; about 15% are singletons. The sequencing here drew on PBMCs from the stem cell graft donor, taken from the stem cell graft. This TCR was sampled from a human donor who donated a stem cell graft to a child with acute myeloid leukemia. This rearrangement joins TRBV5-1 to TRBJ2-3, with 8 nucleotides matching TRBD2. CDR3 bases: TGCGCCAGCAGCTTTGGGACTAGAGGCGGCGCAGATACGCAGTATTTT. Amino acids: CASSFGTRGGADTQYF.